The source of this TCR beta chain is a study of T cells after yellow fever vaccination. Study overall: For low cell numbers, libraries were made with SMART-Seq v4 Ultra Low Input.

The study made its TCR cDNA through 5'RACE template switching. That step introduced a universal primer site along with UMIs. MiXCR, run by TCRdb on the 5' RACE reads, gives a single entry per CDR3 protein. The table lists around 46,000 distinct CDR3 sequences, 6.8% of them singletons. This clonotype was picked up many times. Broader study findings: Shared CD4/CD8 clonotypes were a small share, likely from convergent recombination.

Germline V gives CDR1 MDHEN, CDR2 SYDVKM. V was clipped by 6 bases and J by 4 bases; unmatched bases: 4. This CDR3 is built from 14 residues. This specimen consisted of CD8+ T cells not binding an NS4B(214-222) dextramer, sorted from PBMCs, obtained 45 days after the yellow fever booster vaccination. The sequence was collected from a man between 25 and 39 years old who received the YFV17D yellow fever vaccine. This rearrangement joins TRBV28 to TRBJ2-5; the match to TRBD1 covers 11 bases. This CDR3 is CASRPDRGLETQYF. CDR3 nucleotide sequence: TGTGCCAGCAGACCGGACAGGGGGCTAGAGACCCAGTACTTC.